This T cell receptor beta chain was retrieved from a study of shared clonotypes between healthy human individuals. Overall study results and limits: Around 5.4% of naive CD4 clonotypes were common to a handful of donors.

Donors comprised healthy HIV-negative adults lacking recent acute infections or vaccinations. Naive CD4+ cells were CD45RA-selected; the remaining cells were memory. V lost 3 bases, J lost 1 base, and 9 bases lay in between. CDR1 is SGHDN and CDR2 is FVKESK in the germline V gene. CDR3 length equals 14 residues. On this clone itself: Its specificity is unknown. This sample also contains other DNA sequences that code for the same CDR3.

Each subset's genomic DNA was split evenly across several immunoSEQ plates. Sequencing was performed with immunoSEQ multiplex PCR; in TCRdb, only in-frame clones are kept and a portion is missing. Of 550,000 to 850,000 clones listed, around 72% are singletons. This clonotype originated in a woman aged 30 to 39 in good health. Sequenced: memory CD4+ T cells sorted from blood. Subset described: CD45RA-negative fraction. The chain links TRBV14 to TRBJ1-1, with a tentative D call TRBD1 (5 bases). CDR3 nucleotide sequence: TGTGCCAGCAGCCAGCTTGGGGGGAACACTGAAGCTTTCTTT. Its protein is CASSQLGGNTEAFF.